These 25 T cell receptor beta chains came from one sample sequenced in a study of response to subunit inactivated influenza vaccine. TCRdb itself ran the RT-PCR reads through MiXCR, one entry per CDR3 protein. The repertoire holds a few hundred thousand distinct CDR3 sequences, with around 15% as singletons. The sample in question was PBMCs from blood, obtained 11 to 12 days after vaccination. These receptors all come from a middle-aged man who received an inactivated influenza vaccine.

The genes are TRBV5-4 and TRBJ2-3; the D is unclear. In germline, CDR1 is SGHNT, CDR2 YYREEE (reference sequence). V was trimmed by 3 bases and J by 1 base, leaving 6 bases between them. The CDR3 loop spans 13 amino acids. CDR3 nucleotide sequence: TGTGCCAGCAGCTGGGTTGGCACAGATACGCAGTATTTT. Translation: CASSWVGTDTQYF.

This chain uses TRBV7-9 with TRBJ2-7, with D tentatively TRBD2 (6 bases). V was shortened by 0 bases and J by 5 bases, with 8 bases between the two germline ends. Germline assignment: CDR1 SEHNR and CDR2 FQNEAQ (reference sequence). CDR3 length: 13 residues. The CDR3 DNA reads as TGTGCCAGCAGCTTAGCAGCGGGTAACGAGCAGTACTTC. It yields the protein CASSLAAGNEQYF.

This clonotype was detected many times. The CDR3 sequence: CSVFQGAGETQYF. The CDR3 nucleotides are TGCAGTGTATTTCAGGGGGCCGGGGAGACCCAGTACTTC. The rearrangement links TRBV20-1 to TRBJ2-5; TRBD1 matches at 8 bases. V was pared by 7 bases and J by 5 bases, with 9 bases of the junction left unmatched. CDR3 length equals 13 residues. Per the germline V gene, CDR1 is DFQATT and CDR2 is SNEGSKA (reference sequence).

V and J are TRBV10-3 and TRBJ1-1, with a possible D match to TRBD1 (5 bases). This CDR3 has 17 residues. Trimming removed 3 bases at V and 0 bases at J, with 17 bases between. In germline, CDR1 is ENHRY, CDR2 SYGVKD. CDR3: CAISDTRWDRMNTEAFF. CDR3 bases: TGTGCCATCAGTGATACAAGATGGGACCGAATGAACACTGAAGCTTTCTTT.

This clonotype has more than one count but fewer than ten. The chain recombines TRBV20-1 with TRBJ2-3, with D unresolved. The CDR3 loop spans 14 amino acids. The V end was cut by 5 bases, the J end by 1 base, with 13 bases between. Germline-derived CDR1 and CDR2 are DFQATT and SNEGSKA (reference sequence). The CDR3 region is CSAVAKPRTDTQYF. CDR3 nucleotides: TGCAGTGCTGTGGCTAAGCCGCGCACAGATACGCAGTATTTT.

This clonotype was seen many times. J is TRBJ2-7 and V is TRBV11-2; 11 positions match TRBD2. The germline CDR1 and CDR2 sequences are SGHAT and FQNNGV. Trimming removed 3 bases from V and 3 bases from J; junction bases left unmatched: 1. This CDR3 has 14 amino acids. The CDR3 spells CASSFGTSGYEQYF. DNA of the CDR3: TGTGCCAGCAGCTTTGGGACTAGCGGCTACGAGCAGTACTTC.

The chain links TRBV7-6 to TRBJ1-1, with 11 bases lining up with TRBD1. V lost 5 bases to trimming and J lost 4 bases; unmatched junction nucleotides: 6. Germline lookup yields CDR1 SGHVS and CDR2 FNYEAQ. CDR3 size: 15 residues. The CDR3: CASSPGQGASTEAFF. CDR3 coding DNA: TGTGCCAGCAGCCCCGGACAGGGGGCTTCCACTGAAGCTTTCTTT.

This clonotype was seen a handful of times. The gene calls are TRBV9 and TRBJ2-1; 15 bases match TRBD2. Germline V gene data show CDR1 as SGDLS and CDR2 as YYNGEE. This CDR3 has 18 amino acids. Unmatched junction bases numbered 9, after V lost 0 bases and J lost 8 bases. This CDR3 is CASSVGDGLAGGRYEQFF. The CDR3 nucleotides read TGTGCCAGCAGCGTAGGGGATGGACTAGCGGGAGGGAGGTATGAGCAGTTCTTC.

The CDR3 region has the DNA TGTGCCAGCAGCGGGGGGGGGGCTACTTCCTACGAGCAGTACTTC. This sequence encodes CASSGGGATSYEQYF. V is TRBV7-9 and J is TRBJ2-7; weak D call: TRBD2 (7 bases). The germline CDR1 and CDR2 sequences are SEHNR and FQNEAQ (reference sequence). There are 15 residues in the CDR3. The V end was cut by 5 bases, the J end by 1 base, with 15 bases between.

This clonotype was detected only a few times. This sequence joins TRBV3-1 and TRBJ1-2, with D perhaps matching TRBD1 (6 bases). With 3 bases removed from V and 3 bases from J, the gap between germline ends came to 8 bases. The length of the CDR3 is 13 residues. Germline CDR1 reads LGHDT; CDR2 reads YNNKEL (reference sequence). The CDR3: CASSHAGDYGYTF. CDR3 DNA sequence: TGTGCCAGCAGCCACGCAGGGGACTATGGCTACACCTTC.

This clonotype was counted a few times. The chain links TRBV24-1 to TRBJ2-2, with 8 bases that match TRBD1. The V gene's germline CDR1 is KGHDR and CDR2 SFDVKD. The V and J ends lost 0 bases and 6 bases, in that order; junction bases with no gene match: 2. The CDR3 is 15 residues long. CDR3 DNA sequence: TGTGCCACCAGTGATTTGCGGACAGGGTCCGGGGAGCTGTTTTTT. Its protein is CATSDLRTGSGELFF.

The rearrangement links TRBV6-2 or TRBV6-3 to TRBJ2-7; D is possibly TRBD2 (6 bases). Germline CDR1 is MNHEY and CDR2 is SVGEGT. The CDR3 contains 12 residues. The V gene lost 6 bases and the J gene lost 10 bases, with 16 bases spanning the gap. The CDR3 sequence: CASSRHPGLQYF. The CDR3 DNA is TGTGCCAGCAGCCGCCATCCGGGACTTCAGTACTTC.

The CDR3: CASSSQTATYEQYF. Written as DNA, the CDR3 is TGCGCCAGCAGCTCCCAGACAGCCACCTACGAGCAGTACTTC. This sequence joins TRBV5-1 and TRBJ2-7; possibly TRBD1 for D (5 bases). Trimming shortened V by 3 bases and J by 2 bases, and 12 bases separated the two germline ends. Germline V gene lookup returns CDR1 SGHRS and CDR2 YFSETQ. This CDR3 is 14 amino acids long. Combining the CDR3 with reference TRBV5-1 and TRBJ2-7 gives the whole variable domain KAGVTQTPRYLIKTRGQQVTLSCSPISGHRSVSWYQQTPGQGLQFLFEYFSETQRNKGNFPGRFSGRQFSNSRSEMNVSTLELGDSALYLCASSSQTATYEQYFGPGTRLTVT.

In this sample, this clonotype turned up a few times. The junction shows a germline mismatch at one end, possibly a read error. The chain couples TRBV7-2 to TRBJ2-7; 13 positions agree with TRBD2. The CDR3 totals 17 residues. Per the germline V gene, CDR1 is SGHTA and CDR2 is FQGNSA. CDR3 amino acids: CASSVAGTSGAAYEQYF. CDR3 nucleotides: TGTGCCAGCAGCGTAGCCGGGACTAGCGGGGCCGCCTACGAGCAGTACTTC.

The sample holds a few counts of this clonotype. This chain uses TRBV12-3 or TRBV12-4 with TRBJ2-2; no firm D call. The CDR3 totals 14 residues. Trimming pared 7 bases from V and 4 bases from J, leaving 13 bases between. The CDR3 here is CASTQRLGTGELFF. The CDR3 DNA reads as TGTGCCAGCACCCAAAGGTTGGGCACCGGGGAGCTGTTTTTT.

This clonotype was seen more than once but under ten times. V gene TRBV27 combines with J gene TRBJ2-2, with 11 nucleotides matching TRBD1. Germline V gene sequence: CDR1 MNHEY, CDR2 SMNVEV (reference sequence). Trimming removed 7 bases from V and 5 bases from J; junction bases left unmatched: 6. CDR3 length equals 15 residues. In DNA, the CDR3 is TGTGCCAGCAACCCGGGACAGGGGGGTACCGGGGAGCTGTTTTTT. This encodes CASNPGQGGTGELFF.

This clonotype was picked up many times. The chain links TRBV4-2 to TRBJ1-2; possibly TRBD1 for D (5 bases). V was clipped by 1 base and J by 5 bases, with 26 bases between them. This CDR3 spans 19 amino acids. Germline V gene lookup returns CDR1 LGHNA and CDR2 YNFKEQ. This CDR3 is CASSQVLIPDPGRGYGYTF. The CDR3 coding sequence is TGTGCCAGCAGCCAAGTGCTAATTCCAGACCCGGGGAGGGGATATGGCTACACCTTC.

A word on this clonotype: A much bigger clone sits one base away, suggesting this may be a read error. This chain joins TRBV28 and TRBJ2-2; perhaps TRBD1 as D (5 bases). The CDR3 contains 14 residues. V was shortened by 7 bases and J by 1 base, with 10 bases between the two germline ends. Germline lookup yields CDR1 MDHEN and CDR2 SYDVKM. CDR3 nucleotides: TGTGCCAGCATCCGACAGATGAACACCGGGGAGCTGTTTTTT. Encoded protein: CASIRQMNTGELFF. Complete variable domain (other parts from reference TRBV28 and TRBJ2-2): DVKVTQSSRYLVKRTGEKVFLECVQDMDHENMFWYRQDPGLGLRLIYFSYDVKMKEKGDIPEGYSVSREKKERFSLILESASTNQTSMYLCASIRQMNTGELFFGEGSRLTVL.

This clonotype was counted between two and nine times. The genes are TRBV7-9 and TRBJ2-2; tentative D call: TRBD2 (6 bases). The CDR3 covers 16 residues. Trimming left V 2 bases short and J 1 base short, with 11 bases between. Germline V lookup: CDR1 SEHNR, CDR2 FQNEAQ (reference sequence). The DNA of the CDR3 is TGTGCCAGCAGCTTATCCCTGCGGGAGAACACCGGGGAGCTGTTTTTT. It translates to CASSLSLRENTGELFF.

The chain uses TRBV5-6 and TRBJ2-1, with D possibly being TRBD1 (6 bases). The CDR3 extends over 15 amino acids. The V end was cut by 4 bases, the J end by 3 bases, with 14 bases between. Per the germline V gene, CDR1 is SGHDT and CDR2 is YYEEEE. The CDR3 protein is CASSPGVFSYNEQFF. Here the CDR3 DNA reads TGTGCCAGCAGCCCAGGGGTATTCAGCTACAATGAGCAGTTCTTC.

This clonotype appeared a few times. V gene TRBV20-1 combines with J gene TRBJ1-5; the D gene is possibly TRBD1 (6 bases). Germline values: CDR1 DFQATT, CDR2 SNEGSKA (reference sequence). CDR3 size: 13 residues. V lost 6 bases and J 7 bases, leaving 16 bases between the germline ends. CDR3 in DNA: TGCAGTGCCGGCGGGGGCGGGTTACAGCCCCAGCATTTT. Its protein is CSAGGGGLQPQHF.

This clonotype was counted between two and nine times. The chain carries TRBV5-1 and TRBJ2-1, with D possibly TRBD2 on 6 matching bases. The CDR3 has 15 residues. Germline values: CDR1 SGHRS, CDR2 YFSETQ. V lost 5 bases and J 3 bases, leaving 15 bases between the germline ends. The CDR3 sequence: CASSKEPGGYNEQFF. The CDR3 bases are TGCGCCAGCAGTAAAGAACCCGGGGGCTACAATGAGCAGTTCTTC.

The gene calls are TRBV6-5 and TRBJ2-7, with TRBD2 matching 10 bases. CDR3 length: 15 residues. CDR1 MNHEY and CDR2 SVGAGI come from the germline V gene. V lost 2 bases to trimming and J lost 3 bases; unmatched junction nucleotides: 4. The CDR3 DNA reads TGTGCCAGCAGTTACGGGCTAGCGGGGGTCTACGAGCAGTACTTC. It codes for CASSYGLAGVYEQYF.

The chain recombines TRBV20-1 with TRBJ2-2; 9 bases match TRBD2. The V segment lost 2 bases and the J segment 6 bases; nucleotides outside the gene matches: 7. In germline, CDR1 is DFQATT, CDR2 SNEGSKA (reference sequence). The CDR3 spans 15 residues. The CDR3 region has the DNA TGCAGTGCTAGACATAGCGGGAGTTGGGCCGGGGAGCTGTTTTTT. The encoded protein is CSARHSGSWAGELFF.

This clonotype was seen more than once but under ten times. The V and J genes are TRBV30 and TRBJ2-2; 7 bases align to TRBD1. This CDR3 is 13 amino acids long. The ends lost 6 bases at V and 4 bases at J; junction bases unmatched: 5. Per the germline V gene, CDR1 is GTSNPN and CDR2 is SVGIG (reference sequence). CDR3 bases: TGTGCCTGCCCAAGGACAGGCACCGGGGAGCTGTTTTTT. Amino acids: CACPRTGTGELFF.